This T cell receptor (beta chain) was captured by sequencing in a study of blood T cell repertoires in COVID-19. Clones were sequenced by immunoSEQ multiplex PCR, and TCRdb holds only the in-frame ones, with some missing. The sample consists of roughly 410,000 clones, approximately 89% of them appearing once. The CDR3 covers 13 residues. V dropped 3 bases and J dropped 7 bases, with 9 bases sitting between them. Looked up from germline, CDR1 is SGHTA and CDR2 is FQGNSA. The chain couples TRBV7-2 to TRBJ2-2, with D maybe TRBD2 (5 bases). The sample consisted of peripheral blood. The receptor comes from a woman between 35 and 50 years old with COVID-19, enrolled during active disease. The CDR3 nucleotides read TGTGCCAGCAGCTTCTCGGGAATCGGGGAGCTGTTTTTT. It specifies CASSFSGIGELFF.